Below, one T cell receptor (beta chain) is given with its context. In germline, CDR1 is MGHDK, CDR2 SYGVNS. CDR3 length equals 13 residues. UMI labels and 5' RACE were used to prepare the TRB cDNA libraries. TCRdb re-called the 5' RACE reads and catalogs CDR3 proteins one per entry, DNA excluded. The table lists more than 45,000 distinct CDR3 sequences. The data are from a study of CXCR3-negative and CXCR3-positive naive CD8 T cells. This receptor was identified in a human donor in good health. Some clones in this sample may be carry-over from other donors' samples. Sequencing was performed on memory CD8+ T cells from blood. This rearrangement joins TRBV25-1 to TRBJ1-4. This CDR3 reads CASSAERNEKLFF.